A selection of T cell receptor beta chains follows, all from one sample in a study of neurological immune-mediated disorders. In TCRdb, the 5' RACE reads were re-called with MiXCR into one record per CDR3 protein. The sample has tens of thousands of distinct CDR3 sequences; 4% to 6% are singletons. The sample taken for sequencing was PBMCs. Receptor source: a young man with multiple sclerosis. Each CDR3 is given with its conserved first and last residue. Fields, in order: V gene, J gene, clone size, D gene, CDR3 protein, CDR3 DNA. A D gene is named only where the DNA matches it firmly. The size field is filled for only some rows; it gives once, few, many or a size class.

TRBV2	TRBJ2-1	few	.	CASSELRGRPYNEQFF	TGTGCCAGCAGTGAACTCCGGGGAAGACCCTACAATGAGCAGTTCTTC
TRBV20-1	TRBJ2-1	many	.	CSAREVVYNEQFF	TGCAGTGCTAGAGAAGTAGTATACAATGAGCAGTTCTTC
TRBV29-1	TRBJ2-7	.	.	CSVESGTYEQYF	TGCAGCGTTGAGAGCGGGACATACGAGCAGTACTTC
TRBV5-1	TRBJ1-2	many	TRBD1	CASRPTGGDYGYTF	TGCGCCAGCAGACCGACAGGGGGTGACTATGGCTACACCTTC
TRBV25-1	TRBJ1-2	many	.	CASSGGHLFYTF	TGTGCCAGCAGTGGGGGACATCTCTTCTACACCTTC
TRBV20-1	TRBJ2-7	many	.	CSARGVGGQYF	TGCAGTGCTAGGGGAGTAGGAGGGCAGTACTTC
TRBV19	TRBJ1-5	.	TRBD1	CASNLRGQVEQPQHF	TGTGCCAGTAATCTTCGTGGACAGGTGGAACAGCCCCAGCATTTT
TRBV6-2/TRBV6-3	TRBJ2-7	few	.	CASSSIDLTYEQYF	TGTGCCAGCAGTTCCATTGACCTTACCTACGAGCAGTACTTC
TRBV28	TRBJ1-3	many	TRBD1	CASSLRGGERFGNTIYF	TGTGCCAGCAGTTTACGAGGGGGCGAACGTTTTGGAAACACCATATATTTT
TRBV5-1	TRBJ2-5	many	.	CASSLMNREETQYF	TGCGCCAGCAGCTTGATGAACAGGGAAGAGACCCAGTACTTC
TRBV6-5	TRBJ2-3	.	.	CASTPGLYTDTQYF	TGTGCCAGCACTCCTGGACTATACACAGATACGCAGTATTTT
TRBV18	TRBJ2-3	.	.	CASSPLAAADTQYF	TGTGCCAGCTCACCACTCGCGGCCGCAGATACGCAGTATTTT
TRBV5-1	TRBJ2-1	many	.	CASSLASASNEQFF	TGCGCCAGCAGCTTGGCCTCAGCCAGCAATGAGCAGTTCTTC
TRBV2	TRBJ2-7	many	.	CASRATYEQYF	TGTGCCAGCAGAGCGACCTACGAGCAGTACTTC
TRBV7-2	TRBJ2-6	many	.	CASSSEQGNVLTF	TGTGCCAGCAGTTCTGAACAGGGAAACGTCCTGACTTTC
TRBV7-2	TRBJ1-2	many	.	CASSSGSVQGRFGYTF	TGTGCCAGCAGCTCAGGTAGCGTCCAGGGGCGCTTCGGCTACACCTTC
TRBV12-3/TRBV12-4	TRBJ1-5	.	.	CASSPESPKPQNF	TGTGCCAGCAGTCCTGAGTCCCCCAAGCCCCAGAATTTT
TRBV29-1	TRBJ1-5	many	.	CSVGPGINQPQHF	TGCAGCGTTGGGCCAGGGATCAATCAGCCCCAGCATTTT
TRBV10-3	TRBJ2-1	many	TRBD2	CAIKASGDVNEQFF	TGTGCCATCAAGGCTAGCGGGGATGTGAATGAGCAGTTCTTC
TRBV7-2	TRBJ2-2	many	.	CASSPRGNTGELFF	TGTGCCAGCAGCCCCCGGGGGAACACCGGGGAGCTGTTTTTT
TRBV7-2	TRBJ2-1	many	TRBD1	CASSLVGQGVNEQFF	TGTGCCAGCAGCTTAGTGGGACAGGGGGTCAATGAGCAGTTCTTC
TRBV7-2	TRBJ2-7	many	.	CASSLVAELGEQYF	TGTGCCAGCAGCTTAGTAGCCGAGCTAGGTGAGCAGTACTTC
TRBV7-2	TRBJ2-3	many	TRBD2	CASSLAGGLGDTQYF	TGTGCCAGCAGCTTGGCGGGAGGTCTGGGAGATACGCAGTATTTT
TRBV29-1	TRBJ2-7	many	.	CSVGRGQRWSNEQYF	TGCAGCGTTGGGCGGGGACAGCGCTGGTCCAACGAGCAGTACTTC
TRBV5-1	TRBJ1-1	many	.	CASSLEGQNTEAFF	TGCGCCAGCAGCTTGGAGGGCCAGAACACTGAAGCTTTCTTT
TRBV20-1	TRBJ2-4	many	.	CSALGGIGIQYF	TGCAGTGCCCTGGGGGGCATCGGCATTCAGTACTTC
TRBV7-2	TRBJ2-7	many	.	CASSLGTSDLYEQYF	TGTGCCAGCAGCTTAGGAACCTCGGACCTCTACGAGCAGTACTTC
TRBV5-6	TRBJ2-6	many	TRBD2	CASSLAGGAGANVLTF	TGTGCCAGCAGCTTGGCGGGGGGAGCTGGGGCCAACGTCCTGACTTTC